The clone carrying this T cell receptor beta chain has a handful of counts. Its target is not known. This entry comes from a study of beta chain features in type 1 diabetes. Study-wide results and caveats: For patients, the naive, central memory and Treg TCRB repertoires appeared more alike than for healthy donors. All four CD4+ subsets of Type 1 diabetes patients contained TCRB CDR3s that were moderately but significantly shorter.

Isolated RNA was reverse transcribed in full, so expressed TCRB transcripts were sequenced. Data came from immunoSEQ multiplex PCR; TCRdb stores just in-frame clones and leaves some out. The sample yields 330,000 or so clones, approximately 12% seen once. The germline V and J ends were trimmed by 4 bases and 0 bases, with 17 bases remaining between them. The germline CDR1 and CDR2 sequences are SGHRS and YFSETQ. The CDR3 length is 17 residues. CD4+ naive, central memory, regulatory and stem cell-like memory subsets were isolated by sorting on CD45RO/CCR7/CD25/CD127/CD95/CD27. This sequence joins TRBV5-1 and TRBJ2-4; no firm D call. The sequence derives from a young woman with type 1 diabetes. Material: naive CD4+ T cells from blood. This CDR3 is CASSLIPQELAKNIQYF. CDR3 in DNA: TGCGCCAGCAGCCTGATACCGCAGGAACTAGCCAAAAACATTCAGTACTTC.